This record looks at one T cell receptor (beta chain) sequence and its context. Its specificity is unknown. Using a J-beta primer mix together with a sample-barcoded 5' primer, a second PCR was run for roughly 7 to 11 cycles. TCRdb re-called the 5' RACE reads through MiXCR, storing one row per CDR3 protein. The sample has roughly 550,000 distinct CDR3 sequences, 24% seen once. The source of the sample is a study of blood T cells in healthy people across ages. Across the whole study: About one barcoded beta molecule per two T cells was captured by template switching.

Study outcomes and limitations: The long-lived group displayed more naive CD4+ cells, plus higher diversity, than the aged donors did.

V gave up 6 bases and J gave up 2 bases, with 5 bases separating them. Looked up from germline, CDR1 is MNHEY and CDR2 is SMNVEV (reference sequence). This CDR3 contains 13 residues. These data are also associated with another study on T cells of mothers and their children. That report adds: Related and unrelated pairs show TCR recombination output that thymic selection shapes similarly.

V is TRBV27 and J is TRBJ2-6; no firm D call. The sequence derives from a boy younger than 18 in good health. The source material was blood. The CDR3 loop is CASSPAGANVLTF. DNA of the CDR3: TGTGCCAGCAGCCCGGCTGGGGCCAACGTCCTGACTTTC.